The 16 T cell receptor beta chains below come from one sample, sequenced in a study of identical twins. TCRdb re-called the 5' RACE reads with MiXCR, one entry per CDR3 protein. The repertoire consists of 350,000 to 500,000 distinct CDR3 sequences, with around 18% occurring once and the leading ten covering about 12%. Sample: naive T cells sorted from blood. The receptors stem from a man aged 45-65 years in good health.

The CDR3 region has the DNA TGTGCCAGCAGTCTAATGACAGGGGTCTTTAGCACAGATACGCAGTATTTT. It translates to CASSLMTGVFSTDTQYF. The V and J genes are TRBV12-3 or TRBV12-4 and TRBJ2-3, with 8 bases lining up with TRBD1. The CDR3 spans 17 residues. Trimming took 5 bases from V and 0 from J; bases not matched to a gene: 10.

In its sample, this clonotype was seen a few times. This rearrangement joins TRBV5-1 to TRBJ1-6; 7 bases agree with TRBD1. J was trimmed by 8 bases and V by 7 bases; bases with no gene match: 6. This CDR3 is 13 amino acids long. The germline V gene encodes CDR1 SGHRS and CDR2 YFSETQ. The CDR3 loop is CASGRQGDSPLHF. DNA of the CDR3: TGCGCCAGCGGAAGACAGGGAGATTCACCCCTCCACTTT.

This clonotype was observed a handful of times. V is TRBV6-1 and J is TRBJ1-1, with D unresolved. V dropped 7 bases and J dropped 3 bases, with 15 bases sitting between them. Germline lookup yields CDR1 MNHNS and CDR2 SASEGT. There are 14 residues in the CDR3. The CDR3 protein is CASTDRLGYTEAFF. The CDR3 coding sequence is TGTGCCAGCACGGATAGGCTTGGGTACACTGAAGCTTTCTTT.

The chain combines TRBV27 with TRBJ2-1, with D perhaps given as TRBD1 or TRBD2 (6 bases each). The V end was cut by 10 bases, the J end by 8 bases, with 30 bases between. Per germline, CDR1 MNHEY and CDR2 SMNVEV (reference sequence). The CDR3 length is 17 residues. The CDR3 sequence: CATNLEGTLSNPYEQFF. The CDR3 DNA reads TGTGCCACCAATTTGGAGGGGACACTGTCAAATCCCTATGAGCAGTTCTTC.

The chain combines TRBV10-3 with TRBJ2-2; weak D call: TRBD1 (6 bases). V lost 3 bases to trimming and J lost 0 bases, with 14 bases between them. Germline V gene lookup returns CDR1 ENHRY and CDR2 SYGVKD. The CDR3 extends over 17 amino acids. The chain's CDR3 is CAISDFNRDSNTGELFF. In nucleotides, the CDR3 is TGTGCCATCAGTGATTTCAACAGGGATTCGAACACCGGGGAGCTGTTTTTT.

This chain joins TRBV27 and TRBJ2-1; no firm D call. This CDR3 has 14 amino acids. CDR1 and CDR2 from the germline V gene are MNHEY and SMNVEV (reference sequence). Trimming removed 4 bases from V and 5 bases from J, with 12 bases in between. The CDR3 region is CASSSLIRDNEQFF. As DNA, the CDR3 is TGTGCCAGCAGTTCCTTAATTAGGGACAATGAGCAGTTCTTC.

There are a few counts of this clonotype. V usage is TRBV6-1 and J usage is TRBJ1-4, with D possibly matching TRBD1 (6 bases). CDR1 is MNHNS, CDR2 SASEGT, per germline. V gave up 5 bases and J gave up 4 bases, with 11 bases separating them. CDR3 size: 14 residues. The CDR3 is CASSQGRSNEKLFF. The CDR3, as DNA: TGTGCCAGCAGTCAGGGGCGCAGTAATGAAAAACTGTTTTTT.

V gene TRBV7-2 combines with J gene TRBJ2-5; D is uncertain. Germline V gives CDR1 SGHTA, CDR2 FQGNSA. Between the trimmed V and J ends, which lost 2 bases and 2 bases, there was a span of 12 bases. The CDR3 extends over 15 amino acids. CDR3 DNA sequence: TGTGCCAGCAGCTTAAATAGGGCCCTTCAAGAGACCCAGTACTTC. Protein: CASSLNRALQETQYF.

The V call is TRBV30, the J call TRBJ2-4; D remains unclear. CDR3 length equals 13 residues. The germline V gene encodes CDR1 GTSNPN and CDR2 SVGIG (reference sequence). The germline V and J ends were trimmed by 4 bases and 0 bases, with 7 bases remaining between them. The CDR3 nucleotides are TGTGCCTGGATAAATAGAGCCAAAAACATTCAGTACTTC. Residues: CAWINRAKNIQYF. The full variable domain, its missing parts supplied by reference TRBV30 and TRBJ2-4, is SQTIHQWPATLVQPVGSPLSLECTVEGTSNPNLYWYRQAAGRGLQLLFYSVGIGQISSEVPQNLSASRPQDRQFILSSKKLLLSDSGFYLCAWINRAKNIQYFGAGTRLSVL.

This clonotype was detected only a few times. CDR3 in amino acids: CSAQTGTNQPQHF. In nucleotides, the CDR3 is TGCAGTGCTCAAACAGGGACCAATCAGCCCCAGCATTTT. The rearrangement links TRBV20-1 to TRBJ1-5; D may be TRBD1 (6 bases). The CDR3 totals 13 residues. Germline V gene data show CDR1 as DFQATT and CDR2 as SNEGSKA (reference sequence). Trimming took off 5 bases at V and 3 bases at J, with 11 bases between the two ends.

This clonotype appeared a few times. The DNA for the CDR3 is TGTGCCAGCAGTTTATCGGCTACCGGGGGGCGCCTTCATTTCTTT. It encodes CASSLSATGGRLHFF. This chain links TRBV12-3 or TRBV12-4 with TRBJ1-1, with a tentative D call TRBD1 (6 bases). Trimming took 2 bases from V and 13 from J, leaving 23 bases between them. The CDR3 runs to 15 residues.

The chain couples TRBV29-1 to TRBJ2-3; D is unresolved. The J call may be wrong; the DNA end is better matched by TRBJ1-5. The CDR3 is made up of 14 amino acids. Germline V CDR1 and CDR2: SQVTM, ANQGSEA. This CDR3 reads CSVGLAAVTDTQHF. The CDR3 DNA follows: TGCAGCGTTGGACTAGCGGCGGTCACAGATACGCAGCATTTT.

This clonotype was seen a few times. The chain uses TRBV20-1 and TRBJ2-3; 8 positions agree with TRBD2. Germline CDR1 is DFQATT and CDR2 is SNEGSKA (reference sequence). With V trimmed by 3 bases and J by 3 bases, 8 bases remained unmatched. CDR3 size: 15 residues. The CDR3 coding sequence is TGCAGTGCTAGCGGTGGCGCGGGAGGAACAGATACGCAGTATTTT. Translating gives CSASGGAGGTDTQYF.

CDR3 DNA: TGTGCCAGCAGGATCGGGGGCACCACAGATACGCAGTATTTT. It encodes CASRIGGTTDTQYF. V usage is TRBV28 and J usage is TRBJ2-3; either TRBD1 or TRBD2 may supply D (6 bases each). The CDR3 spans 14 residues. Trimming removed 6 bases from V and 2 bases from J, with 12 bases in between. Germline values: CDR1 MDHEN, CDR2 SYDVKM. Based on the CDR3 plus reference TRBV28 and TRBJ2-3, the full variable domain is DVKVTQSSRYLVKRTGEKVFLECVQDMDHENMFWYRQDPGLGLRLIYFSYDVKMKEKGDIPEGYSVSREKKERFSLILESASTNQTSMYLCASRIGGTTDTQYFGPGTRLTVL.

The table lists this clonotype with many counts. The chain uses TRBV12-3 or TRBV12-4 and TRBJ2-7; 7 bases are shared with TRBD1. There are 14 residues in the CDR3. V lost 6 bases to trimming and J lost 3 bases; unmatched junction nucleotides: 8. The CDR3 DNA is TGTGCCAGCAGCACCCCGGGACAGCTCTACGAGCAGTACTTC. Translating gives CASSTPGQLYEQYF.

The rearrangement uses TRBV5-1 and TRBJ2-3; 7 bases match TRBD1. J gave up 6 bases and V 4 bases, and 8 bases lay outside the gene matches. Germline V gene sequence: CDR1 SGHRS, CDR2 YFSETQ. The CDR3 is 14 amino acids. CDR3 nucleotides: TGCGCCAGCAGCGAGACAGGGAAGGCGGATACGCAGTATTTT. Amino acid sequence: CASSETGKADTQYF.